The sequence of this TCR beta chain was determined in a study of T cells after yellow fever vaccination. V was cut by 2 bases and J by 2 bases, with 12 bases left in between. The CDR3 sequence is 16 residues long. Germline values: CDR1 SGHDN, CDR2 FVKESK. General study findings and limits: The booster saw the reappearance of most primary-vaccination clones (about 95% CD4, 80% to 90% CD8).

In the case of this clonotype: The target antigen is unknown.

TCRdb reanalysed the 5' RACE reads using MiXCR and keeps one entry per CDR3 protein. The sample yields around 590,000 distinct CDR3 sequences, about 12% seen once. This clonotype originated in a man aged 30-40 years who received the YFV17D yellow fever vaccine. The chain couples TRBV14 to TRBJ2-2; D unresolved. The material sequenced was PBMCs, taken on the day of the yellow fever booster vaccination. CDR3 coding DNA: TGTGCCAGCAGCCAATTCACAGTCAGAAACACCGGGGAGCTGTTTTTT. The encoded protein is CASSQFTVRNTGELFF.